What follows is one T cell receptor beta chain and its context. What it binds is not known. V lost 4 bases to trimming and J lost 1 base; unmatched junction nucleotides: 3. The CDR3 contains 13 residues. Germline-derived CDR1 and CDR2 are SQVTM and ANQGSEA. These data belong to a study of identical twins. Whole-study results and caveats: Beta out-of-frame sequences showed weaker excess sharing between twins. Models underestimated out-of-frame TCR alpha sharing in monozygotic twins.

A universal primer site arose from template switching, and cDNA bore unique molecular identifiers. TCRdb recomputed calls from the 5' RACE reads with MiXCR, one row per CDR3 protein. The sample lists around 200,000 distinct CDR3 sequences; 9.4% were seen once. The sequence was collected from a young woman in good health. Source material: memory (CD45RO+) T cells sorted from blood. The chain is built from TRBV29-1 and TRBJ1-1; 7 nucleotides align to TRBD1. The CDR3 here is CSVAHRGNTEAFF. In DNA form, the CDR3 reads TGCAGCGTTGCCCACAGGGGGAACACTGAAGCTTTCTTT.